The clone carrying this T cell receptor beta chain was found many times. Germline is not matched at one junction end, which may reflect a read error. The entry originates in a study of T-cell memory formation after mild COVID-19. Looked up from germline, CDR1 is SGHRS and CDR2 is YFSETQ. The CDR3 has 14 amino acids. MiXCR was run by TCRdb on the 5' RACE reads, yielding one entry per CDR3 protein. The sample includes about 270,000 distinct CDR3 sequences, approximately 15% of them seen just once. The chain employs TRBV5-1 and TRBJ2-1, with 8 bases identical to TRBD1. This TCR was recovered from an adult woman who had mild COVID-19 (a few samples of this study predate the infection). Cell type and time point are not known. The specimen was PBMCs or a T cell subset sorted from them (not recorded which). CDR3 amino acids: CASSLGQGRNEQFF. In DNA, the CDR3 is TGTGCCAGCAGCTTAGGACAGGGTCGGAATGAGCAGTTCTTC. The full variable domain, its missing parts supplied by reference TRBV5-1 and TRBJ2-1, is KAGVTQTPRYLIKTRGQQVTLSCSPISGHRSVSWYQQTPGQGLQFLFEYFSETQRNKGNFPGRFSGRQFSNSRSEMNVSTLELGDSALYLCASSLGQGRNEQFFGPGTRLTVL.